The present TCR beta chain was sequenced within a study of CDR3 diversity in severe acne (dated by TCRdb to between 2018 and 2020). Trimming accounts for 7 bases at V and 6 bases at J, while the number of junction bases matched to no gene is 8. From the cysteine through the phenylalanine, the CDR3 covers 13 amino acids. The read is trimmed to its CDR3 DNA, 39 bases read in frame from base 1. As encoded in the germline V gene, CDR1 is SQVTM while CDR2 is ANQGSEA. Judged by its sample share, this clonotype qualifies as medium-sized (0.01 to 0.1%). The antigen it binds to is not known. One base away there is no much larger clone; base qualities are not given. The protocol used for the library was PCR. Reads for this sample came from an Illumina HiSeq 2000. TCRdb reran the public reads through fastp at Q25 and MiXCR, keeping productive beta chains. All rows with the same CDR3 protein become a single entry with the most common DNA and genes. This sample has fewer than 100,000 distinct CDR3 sequences in its table, and roughly 51% of those were observed once. Of the sample, approximately 15% falls within the top ten clones.

Sequenced sample: blood. The sequence came from a male donor in good health, without acne. The chain employs TRBV29-1 and TRBJ1-2, with 10 bases in between that match TRBD1. The encoded CDR3 is CSAGPGTGDGYTF. The bases read TGCAGCGCCGGTCCCGGGACAGGGGATGGCTACACCTTC. With the rest looked up from the reference TRBV29-1 and TRBJ1-2 genes rather than sequenced, the full variable domain is SAVISQKPSRDICQRGTSLTIQCQVDSQVTMMFWYRQQPGQSLTLIATANQGSEATYESGFVIDKFPISRPNLTFSTLTVSNMSPEDSSIYLCSAGPGTGDGYTFGSGTRLTVV.